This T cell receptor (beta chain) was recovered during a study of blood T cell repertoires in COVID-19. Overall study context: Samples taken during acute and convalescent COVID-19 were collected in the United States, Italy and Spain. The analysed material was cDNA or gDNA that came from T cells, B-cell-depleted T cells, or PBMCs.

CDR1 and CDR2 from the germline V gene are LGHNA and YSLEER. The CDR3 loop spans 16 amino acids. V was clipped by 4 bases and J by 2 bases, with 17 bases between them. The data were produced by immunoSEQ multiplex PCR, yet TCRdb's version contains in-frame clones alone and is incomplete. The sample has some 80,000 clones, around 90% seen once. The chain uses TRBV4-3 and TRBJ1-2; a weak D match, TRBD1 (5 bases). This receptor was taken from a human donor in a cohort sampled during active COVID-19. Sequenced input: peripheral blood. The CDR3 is CASSRIAGTENYGYTF. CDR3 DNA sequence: TGCGCCAGCAGCCGCATAGCCGGGACTGAGAACTATGGCTACACCTTC.